This is a list of T cell receptor beta chains from one sample in a study of T cells in Graves' hyperthyroidism and ophthalmopathy. TCRdb itself ran the multiplex PCR reads through MiXCR, one entry per CDR3 protein. The data contain more than 550,000 distinct CDR3 sequences, 15% to 20% of them singletons. Specimen: blood. The receptors stem from a woman aged 50 to 60 with Graves' hyperthyroidism that later progressed to Graves' ophthalmopathy. Both conserved end residues are part of each CDR3. D genes are given only for firm matches. Not every row has a clone size; where given, it reads once, few, many or a size class.

D,V,J,size,DNA,CDR3
TRBD2,TRBV19,TRBJ2-2,.,TGTGCCAGTAGTGGAGCTAGCGGGGGAAAGAACACCGGGGAGCTGTTTTTT,CASSGASGGKNTGELFF
.,TRBV18,TRBJ1-4,many,TGTGCCAGCTCACCCGAACAGGAGGGTGGTGAAAAACTGTTTTTT,CASSPEQEGGEKLFF
TRBD1,TRBV27,TRBJ1-1,.,TGTGCCAGCAGTACGCCCACAGGGGTTGGAACTGAAGCTTTCTTT,CASSTPTGVGTEAFF
TRBD2,TRBV6-1,TRBJ2-5,few,TGTGCCAGCAGTGAAGCGCGGGGGGCACAGGAGACCCAGTACTTC,CASSEARGAQETQYF
.,TRBV2,TRBJ2-5,many,TGTGCCAGATTCGAACTAGTGGCAGGGGAGACCCAGTACTTC,CARFELVAGETQYF
.,TRBV7-2,TRBJ1-5,many,TGTGCCAGCAGCTTAGGCCCGGCACGTGCGAGCAATCAGCCCCAGCATTTT,CASSLGPARASNQPQHF
.,TRBV12-3/TRBV12-4,TRBJ1-4,.,TGTGCCAGCAGCCCGGACGGCGGGGATGAAAAACTGTTTTTT,CASSPDGGDEKLFF
TRBD1,TRBV3-1,TRBJ1-2,many,TGTGCCAGCAGCCAAGAGAATGCGGGACAGGGGTTCTATGGCTACACCTTC,CASSQENAGQGFYGYTF
.,TRBV18,TRBJ1-4,.,TGTGCCAGCTCACCACGGGGGAACAATGAAAAACTGTTTTTT,CASSPRGNNEKLFF
TRBD2,TRBV10-3,TRBJ2-3,few,TGTGCCATCAGTGGGCCTCTAGCGGGGGGGCCCGAAGATACGCAGTATTTT,CAISGPLAGGPEDTQYF
.,TRBV14,TRBJ2-4,.,TGTGCCAGCAGCCATGGGGGTGGCGGAAACATTCAGTACTTC,CASSHGGGGNIQYF
.,TRBV11-1,TRBJ1-5,many,TGTGCCAGCAGCTTAGGTCACCATCAGCCCCAGCATTTT,CASSLGHHQPQHF
.,TRBV30,TRBJ1-1,many,TGTGCCTGGAGTGGAGGGCCTGAAGCTTTCTTT,CAWSGGPEAFF
.,TRBV12-3/TRBV12-4,TRBJ2-3,many,TGTGCCAGCAGTTTGCAGGTTCGAACAGATACGCAGTATTTT,CASSLQVRTDTQYF
TRBD1,TRBV29-1,TRBJ1-1,.,TGCAGCGTTGAAAACAGGGGGCGGAACACTGAAGCTTTCTTT,CSVENRGRNTEAFF
.,TRBV7-9,TRBJ2-7,many,TGTGCCAGCAGCTTAGCGCCGAGCCACGAGCAGTACTTC,CASSLAPSHEQYF
.,TRBV7-3,TRBJ2-5,.,TGTGCCAGCAGCTCTGGACAGTTGGAGACCCAGTACTTC,CASSSGQLETQYF
.,TRBV2,TRBJ1-1,many,TGTGCCAGCAGTGAAGAGGGGTGGACGGCTTTCTTT,CASSEEGWTAFF
.,TRBV5-1,TRBJ2-5,once,TGCGCCAGCAGCTTTGAGAACCAAGAGACCCAGTACTTC,CASSFENQETQYF
.,TRBV2,TRBJ2-5,many,TGTGCCAGCAGTGTAGGGGGGGCGGTTGACCAAGAGACCCAGTACTTC,CASSVGGAVDQETQYF
.,TRBV20-1,TRBJ2-2,once,TGCAGTGCTAGGGATAGCGGACAGAACACCGGGGAGCTGTTTTTT,CSARDSGQNTGELFF
TRBD2,TRBV11-3,TRBJ2-7,.,TGTGCCAGCAGTCCGGACCCCGGGAGGGGCTACGAGCAGTACTTC,CASSPDPGRGYEQYF
.,TRBV27,TRBJ2-7,.,TGTGCCAGCAGTTTATTCGGCAGAACCTACGAGCAGTACTTC,CASSLFGRTYEQYF
TRBD1,TRBV20-1,TRBJ2-6,few,TGCAGTGCTAGAGTCGGGACAGGGATATCTGGGGCCAACGTCCTGACTTTC,CSARVGTGISGANVLTF
.,TRBV30,TRBJ1-3,many,TGTGCCTGGAGTTGGTTCGGGAGTGACTTACCTGGAAACACCATATATTTT,CAWSWFGSDLPGNTIYF
TRBD1,TRBV4-1,TRBJ1-2,.,TGCGCCTGCAGAAAAGATATCCGGGACAGGTTCTATGGCTACACCTTC,CACRKDIRDRFYGYTF
TRBD1,TRBV6-1,TRBJ2-5,many,TGTGCCAGCAGTGAGGGACAGGGTTGGGAGACCCAGTACTTC,CASSEGQGWETQYF
.,TRBV6-2/TRBV6-3,TRBJ1-3,few,TGTGCCAGCACCTCGGGAGGAACTGGAAACACCATATATTTT,CASTSGGTGNTIYF
.,TRBV20-1,TRBJ1-5,few,TGCAGTGCTCCCGTACCGGGGGATAGCAATCAGCCCCAGCATTTT,CSAPVPGDSNQPQHF
.,TRBV2,TRBJ2-2,.,TGTGCCAGCAGGCAAGTTAGACGGACCGGGGAGCTGTTTTTT,CASRQVRRTGELFF
.,TRBV7-2,TRBJ2-1,few,TGTGCCAGCAGCAACGAGTGGCGACGGAAGTACAATGAGCAGTTCTTC,CASSNEWRRKYNEQFF
TRBD1,TRBV7-9,TRBJ1-2,many,TGTGCCAGCAGCCCCCCTCGGACAGGGGGTAGTAGCTATGGCTACACCTTC,CASSPPRTGGSSYGYTF
.,TRBV11-2,TRBJ1-1,many,TGTGCCAGCAGCTTAGACATAGGGGCTACTGAAGCTTTCTTT,CASSLDIGATEAFF
.,TRBV20-1,TRBJ1-4,few,TGCAGTGCTAGAGACCACAGACTTAATAGGGAAAAACTGTTTTTT,CSARDHRLNREKLFF
.,TRBV6-1,TRBJ1-1,many,TGTGCCAGCAGACCCCGTATGACCGGGGAGGAATCTGAAGCTTTCTTT,CASRPRMTGEESEAFF
.,TRBV7-9,TRBJ2-3,many,TGTGCCAGCAGCTTAGAGGCTAGCAATCCCACAGATACGCAGTATTTT,CASSLEASNPTDTQYF
.,TRBV5-4,TRBJ1-1,few,TGTGCCAGCAGCCTGGACATTAGCACTGAAGCTTTCTTT,CASSLDISTEAFF
TRBD1,TRBV3-1,TRBJ1-3,.,TGTGCCAGCAGGAGCCGATACAGGGGGCCCTCTGGAAACACCATATATTTT,CASRSRYRGPSGNTIYF
.,TRBV3-1,TRBJ1-6,many,TGTGCCAGCAGCCAAGGGGGGCTAGGGAATTCACCCCTCCACTTT,CASSQGGLGNSPLHF
.,TRBV6-4,TRBJ1-1,.,TGTGCCAGCAGTGACTCAGGGGAGGGCAAAGCTTTCTTT,CASSDSGEGKAFF
.,TRBV20-1,TRBJ1-1,few,TGCAGTGCTAGAGATGGTGGGGGGCGCATGAACACTGAAGCTTTCTTT,CSARDGGGRMNTEAFF
TRBD2,TRBV5-1,TRBJ2-1,.,TGCGCCAGCAGCCCTGGTGGGGGAGGGGACAATGAGCAGTTCTTC,CASSPGGGGDNEQFF
.,TRBV20-1,TRBJ2-2,.,TGCAGTGCAAGCCGGGCCAGCCAGGGCGGGGAGCTGTTTTTT,CSASRASQGGELFF
TRBD1,TRBV3-1,TRBJ2-1,many,TGTGCCAGCAGCCAAGAAGGAACGGACAGGGTTGAGCAGTTCTTC,CASSQEGTDRVEQFF
.,TRBV5-5,TRBJ2-7,many,TGTGCCAGCGCCGTGCCCCCCACAGGGACCTACGAGCAGTACTTC,CASAVPPTGTYEQYF
.,TRBV24-1,TRBJ2-7,many,TGTGCCACCAGTGAGAGGAGCTCCTACGAGCAGTACTTC,CATSERSSYEQYF
TRBD2,TRBV12-5,TRBJ2-3,many,TGTGCTAGTGCCGGGTCGGTGACTAGCGGGGATACGCAGTATTTT,CASAGSVTSGDTQYF
TRBD2,TRBV29-1,TRBJ2-7,many,TGCAGCGTCCCTCGGGGGGGTTCCAGCGACGAGCAGTACTTC,CSVPRGGSSDEQYF
.,TRBV20-1,TRBJ2-3,many,TGCAGTGCTCCGGGACTCAGCACAGATACGCAGTATTTT,CSAPGLSTDTQYF
.,TRBV9,TRBJ1-5,many,TGTGCCAGCAGTGTAGGCCAGGGGAATCAGCCCCAGCATTTT,CASSVGQGNQPQHF
TRBD2,TRBV19,TRBJ2-1,.,TGTGCCAGTAGTCGGGCTAGCGGGGGGAATGAGCAGTTCTTC,CASSRASGGNEQFF
TRBD1,TRBV6-1,TRBJ1-5,few,TGTGCCAGCAGGAAAGGAAGGACAGGGGCAGAACGGCCCCAGCATTTT,CASRKGRTGAERPQHF
TRBD1,TRBV2,TRBJ1-1,.,TGTGCCAGCCTGGACAGGGGATACATGAACACTGAAGCTTTCTTT,CASLDRGYMNTEAFF